The clone carrying this TCR beta chain appeared many times. No antigen is known for it. The data were obtained in a study of CD8 T cells in ankylosing spondylitis. Study-wide results and caveats: Researchers report that disease-linked clones proved CD8+ and relatively rare in peripheral blood.

Construction of TCR beta libraries was performed using quantitative 5'-RACE with molecular barcodes. One entry per CDR3 protein, called by TCRdb with MiXCR from the 5' RACE reads. The sample has a few hundred thousand distinct CDR3 sequences, 10% to 13% seen once. Germline V gene sequence: CDR1 KGHSH, CDR2 LQKENI. The CDR3 loop spans 18 amino acids. V lost 0 bases to trimming and J lost 8 bases, with 23 bases between them. The genes are TRBV18 and TRBJ2-1; a possible D gene is TRBD1 (5 bases). What was sequenced was blood, either unsorted or a sorted T cell fraction (not recorded which). The TCR sequence derives from a male donor with ankylosing spondylitis or in good health (not recorded which). CDR3 amino acids: CASSPPVAERGIGDEQFF. The CDR3, as DNA: TGTGCCAGCTCACCACCGGTGGCGGAAAGGGGAATCGGAGATGAGCAGTTCTTC.